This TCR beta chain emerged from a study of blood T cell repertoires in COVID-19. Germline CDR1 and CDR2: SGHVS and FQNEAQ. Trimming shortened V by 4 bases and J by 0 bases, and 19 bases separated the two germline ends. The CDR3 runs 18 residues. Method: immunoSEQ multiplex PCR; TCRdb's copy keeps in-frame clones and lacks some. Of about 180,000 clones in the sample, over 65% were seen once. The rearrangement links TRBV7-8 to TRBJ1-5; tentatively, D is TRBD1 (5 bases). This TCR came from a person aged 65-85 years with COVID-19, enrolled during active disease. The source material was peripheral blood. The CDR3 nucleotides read TGTGCCAGCAGCTGGGCCCAAGGAGCGGGGGTTAGCAATCAGCCCCAGCATTTT. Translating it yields CASSWAQGAGVSNQPQHF.